This T cell receptor beta chain originates from a study of control samples from healthy donors and cancer patients. TCRdb's table, derived via immunoSEQ multiplex PCR, lists solely in-frame clones and lacks some. Counted here are 80,000 to 100,000 clones, 70% to 80% occurring once; the ten biggest clones make up more than 9%. CDR3 length: 13 residues. Germline lookup yields CDR1 SGHAT and CDR2 FQNNGV. V was shortened by 6 bases and J by 2 bases, with 11 bases between the two germline ends. Source material: blood. The clonotype originates from a woman aged 25-40 years in good health. This rearrangement joins TRBV11-2 to TRBJ2-7; perhaps TRBD2 as D (5 bases). The CDR3 loop reads CASSGSRAYEQYF. CDR3 DNA: TGTGCCAGCAGTGGCTCGAGGGCCTACGAGCAGTACTTC.